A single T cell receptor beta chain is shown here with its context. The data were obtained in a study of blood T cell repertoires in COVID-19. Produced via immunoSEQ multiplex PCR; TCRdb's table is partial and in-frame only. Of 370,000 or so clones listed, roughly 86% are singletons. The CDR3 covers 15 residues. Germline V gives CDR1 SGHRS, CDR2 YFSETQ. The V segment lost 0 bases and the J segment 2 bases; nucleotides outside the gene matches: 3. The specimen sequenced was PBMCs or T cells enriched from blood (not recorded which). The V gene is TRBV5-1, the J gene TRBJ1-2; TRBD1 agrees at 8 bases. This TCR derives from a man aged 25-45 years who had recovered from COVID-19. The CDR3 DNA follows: TGCGCCAGCAGCTTGGTTACAGGGGGGAACTATGGCTACACCTTC. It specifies CASSLVTGGNYGYTF.